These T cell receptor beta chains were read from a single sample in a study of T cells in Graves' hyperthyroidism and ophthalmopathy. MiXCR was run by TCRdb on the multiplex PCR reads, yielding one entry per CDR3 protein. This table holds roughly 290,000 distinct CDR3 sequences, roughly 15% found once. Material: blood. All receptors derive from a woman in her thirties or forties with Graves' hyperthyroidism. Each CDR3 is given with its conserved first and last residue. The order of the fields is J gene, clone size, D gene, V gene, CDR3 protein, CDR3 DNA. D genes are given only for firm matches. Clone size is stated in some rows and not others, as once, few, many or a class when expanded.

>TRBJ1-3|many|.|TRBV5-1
CASRPAPGASGNTIYF
TGCGCCAGCAGACCCGCGCCAGGGGCTTCTGGAAACACCATATATTTT
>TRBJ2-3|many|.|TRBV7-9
CASSFAADTQYF
TGTGCCAGCAGCTTTGCCGCAGATACGCAGTATTTT
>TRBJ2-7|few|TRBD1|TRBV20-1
CSARNTGTGEDEQYF
TGCAGTGCTAGAAATACCGGGACAGGGGAAGACGAGCAGTACTTC
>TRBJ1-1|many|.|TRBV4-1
CASSQDQMNTEAFF
TGCGCCAGCAGCCAAGATCAAATGAACACTGAAGCTTTCTTT
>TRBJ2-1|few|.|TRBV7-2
CASGLGVPTYNEQFF
TGTGCCAGCGGCTTGGGGGTTCCTACCTACAATGAGCAGTTCTTC
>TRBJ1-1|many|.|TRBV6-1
CASRRALSTEAFF
TGTGCCAGCAGACGGGCCCTGAGCACTGAAGCTTTCTTT
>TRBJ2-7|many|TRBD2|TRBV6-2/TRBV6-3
CASSRGSSYEQYF
TGTGCCAGCAGCCGCGGGAGCTCCTACGAGCAGTACTTC
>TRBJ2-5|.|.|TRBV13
CASSSSTEGTQYF
TGTGCCAGCAGCTCCTCGACAGAAGGAACCCAGTACTTC
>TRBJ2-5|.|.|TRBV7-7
CASSTGGPQETQYF
TGTGCTAGCAGCACCGGGGGACCACAAGAGACCCAGTACTTC
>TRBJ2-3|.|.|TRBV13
CASSPQTDTQYF
TGTGCCAGCAGCCCGCAAACAGATACGCAGTATTTT
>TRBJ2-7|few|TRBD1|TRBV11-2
CASSSRTGLSYEQYF
TGTGCCAGCAGCTCACGGACAGGCCTCTCCTACGAGCAGTACTTC
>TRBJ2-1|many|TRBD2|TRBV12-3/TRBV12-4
CASTGTSGSINEQFF
TGTGCCAGCACTGGGACTAGCGGGAGTATTAATGAGCAGTTCTTC
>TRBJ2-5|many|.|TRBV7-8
CASSLDRDQETQYF
TGTGCCAGCAGCTTAGACAGGGACCAAGAGACCCAGTACTTC
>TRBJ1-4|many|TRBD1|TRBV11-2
CASSLAAQGGGEKLFF
TGTGCCAGCAGCTTAGCGGCACAGGGGGGGGGTGAAAAACTGTTTTTT
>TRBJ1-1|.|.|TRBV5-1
CASSSGPGRGNTEAFF
TGCGCCAGCAGCTCCGGTCCAGGGCGAGGGAACACTGAAGCTTTCTTT
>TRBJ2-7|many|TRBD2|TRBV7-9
CASSLASTSGSYEQYF
TGTGCCAGCAGCTTAGCCTCGACTAGCGGGAGCTACGAGCAGTACTTC